The 17 T cell receptor beta chains given below trace back to one sample, sequenced in a study of T cell repertoires in cytomegalovirus infection. Via MiXCR, TCRdb re-called the reads, giving one row per CDR3 protein. Of tens of thousands of distinct CDR3 sequences listed, 3.5% to 4% are singletons. Source material: PBMCs. The receptors come from a human donor in good health (CMV status not recorded). Some clones in this sample may be carry-over from other donors' samples.

In its sample, this clonotype was seen many times. The rearrangement joins TRBV7-2 to TRBJ1-1; TRBD1 matches at 8 bases. The CDR3 spans 16 residues. The V and J ends lost 2 bases and 5 bases, in that order; junction bases with no gene match: 10. Germline values: CDR1 SGHTA, CDR2 FQGNSA. Here the CDR3 DNA reads TGTGCCAGCAGCTTAAACGCAAGGACAGGGAGAACTGAAGCTTTCTTT. Encoded protein: CASSLNARTGRTEAFF.

J is TRBJ2-7 and V is TRBV7-2, with D perhaps being TRBD1 or TRBD2 (5 bases each). The CDR3 is 13 amino acids. CDR1 is SGHTA and CDR2 is FQGNSA in the germline V gene. V was clipped by 3 bases and J by 4 bases, with 10 bases between them. CDR3 sequence: CASSFWDGYEQYF. In DNA form, the CDR3 reads TGTGCCAGCAGCTTTTGGGACGGGTACGAGCAGTACTTC.

This clonotype was seen ten or more times. This sequence joins TRBV6-2 or TRBV6-3 and TRBJ2-7, with D perhaps matching TRBD1 (6 bases). Germline lookup yields CDR1 MNHEY and CDR2 SVGEGT. Deletions cut 6 bases from V and 0 bases from J, with 12 bases between. CDR3 size: 14 residues. The CDR3: CASSDRSVSYEQYF. As DNA, the CDR3 is TGTGCCAGCAGCGACAGGTCGGTCTCCTACGAGCAGTACTTC.

This clonotype showed up many times. The rearrangement links TRBV7-8 to TRBJ2-5, with D maybe TRBD1 (5 bases). V dropped 1 base and J dropped 7 bases, with 10 bases sitting between them. Germline V gene data show CDR1 as SGHVS and CDR2 as FQNEAQ. This CDR3 spans 13 amino acids. The CDR3 DNA reads TGTGCCAGCAGCTTAGACAGCCAGGGGACCCAGTACTTC. Protein: CASSLDSQGTQYF.

This clonotype was found many times. The genes are TRBV11-2 and TRBJ1-1; TRBD1 agrees at 8 bases. Germline assignment: CDR1 SGHAT and CDR2 FQNNGV. The CDR3 contains 15 residues. Trimming cost V 2 bases and J 3 bases; bases outside gene matches: 5. CDR3 sequence: CASSLRQGLDTEAFF. The CDR3 region has the DNA TGTGCCAGCAGCTTACGACAGGGGTTGGACACTGAAGCTTTCTTT.

This clonotype was detected only a few times. The chain is built from TRBV19 and TRBJ1-3, with D possibly matching TRBD1 (5 bases). From germline, CDR1 is LNHDA and CDR2 SQIVND (reference sequence). CDR3 length equals 16 residues. Trimming removed 4 bases at V and 1 base at J, with 14 bases between. The CDR3 DNA reads TGTGCCAGTAGTAACCGAGGAGGGGATTCTGGAAACACCATATATTTT. Its translation: CASSNRGGDSGNTIYF.

This clonotype was seen at least ten times. The chain joins TRBV3-1 to TRBJ2-2; a weak D match, TRBD2 (5 bases). The V gene lost 2 bases and the J gene lost 2 bases, with 9 bases spanning the gap. Germline CDR1 is LGHDT and CDR2 is YNNKEL (reference sequence). The CDR3 has 15 amino acids. In nucleotides, the CDR3 is TGTGCCAGCAGCCAATGGGAGCAAAACACCGGGGAGCTGTTTTTT. Translating gives CASSQWEQNTGELFF.

This clonotype was counted at least ten times. The CDR3 is CASSFKTGYEQYF. The CDR3 DNA reads TGTGCCAGCAGCTTCAAAACGGGCTACGAGCAGTACTTC. The gene calls are TRBV7-2 and TRBJ2-7; D is unresolved. The CDR3 is made up of 13 amino acids. Germline CDR1 and CDR2: SGHTA and FQGNSA. The ends were cut back, 3 bases at V and 3 bases at J, with 9 bases in the middle.

This clonotype was observed at least ten times. The genes are TRBV28 and TRBJ1-5; D unresolved. V lost 8 bases, J lost 7 bases, and 12 bases lay in between. CDR1 and CDR2 (germline): MDHEN, SYDVKM. The CDR3 extends over 12 amino acids. The CDR3 DNA reads TGTGCCAGCTCGCGGGGAAGCCAGCCCCAGCATTTT. This encodes CASSRGSQPQHF.

Many counts were recorded for this clonotype. The V call is TRBV7-2, the J call TRBJ1-3; perhaps TRBD1 as D (5 bases). Per germline, CDR1 SGHTA and CDR2 FQGNSA. The germline V and J ends were trimmed by 5 bases and 0 bases, with 17 bases remaining between them. This CDR3 contains 17 residues. CDR3 nucleotide sequence: TGTGCCAGCAGCCCTAGCTCGGGACGTAGCTCTGGAAACACCATATATTTT. It specifies CASSPSSGRSSGNTIYF.

Many counts were recorded for this clonotype. The V and J genes are TRBV11-2 and TRBJ2-7, with D perhaps being TRBD1 or TRBD2 (5 bases each). Germline assignment: CDR1 SGHAT and CDR2 FQNNGV. CDR3 size: 14 residues. V gave up 1 base and J gave up 3 bases, with 10 bases separating them. DNA for the CDR3: TGTGCCAGCAGCTTAGGAGGGGAAAGCTACGAGCAGTACTTC. Protein sequence: CASSLGGESYEQYF.

This clonotype has at least ten counts. The CDR3 protein is CASRTRPGEKLFF. In DNA, the CDR3 is TGTGCCAGCAGGACTCGTCCCGGGGAAAAACTGTTTTTT. The genes are TRBV6-1 and TRBJ1-4, with D hard to call. V was trimmed by 6 bases and J by 8 bases, leaving 13 bases between them. This CDR3 comprises 13 residues. Germline V gene data show CDR1 as MNHNS and CDR2 as SASEGT.

This clonotype came up many times. The chain recombines TRBV7-2 with TRBJ1-5, with no clear D. Germline loops: CDR1 SGHTA, CDR2 FQGNSA. Trimming removed 4 bases at V and 1 base at J, with 5 bases between. The length of the CDR3 is 13 residues. This CDR3 reads CASSSWSNQPQHF. The CDR3 DNA follows: TGTGCCAGCAGCTCCTGGAGCAATCAGCCCCAGCATTTT.

The table lists this clonotype with many counts. This chain links TRBV7-2 with TRBJ2-2, with D possibly matching TRBD1 (6 bases). The CDR3 covers 16 residues. The V gene lost 6 bases and the J gene lost 4 bases, with 18 bases spanning the gap. Germline CDR1 SGHTA, CDR2 FQGNSA. The CDR3 loop is CASRLTQGISTGELFF. The CDR3 nucleotides are TGTGCCAGCAGACTAACCCAGGGGATATCCACCGGGGAGCTGTTTTTT.

This clonotype was picked up many times. The J gene is TRBJ1-4, the V gene TRBV7-2; D is undetermined. This CDR3 comprises 16 residues. Germline CDR1 and CDR2: SGHTA and FQGNSA. The V end was cut by 5 bases, the J end by 7 bases, with 20 bases between. The CDR3 coding sequence is TGTGCCAGCAGCCGCGGATCGAGTCCCCAGGTTGAAAAACTGTTTTTT. Translation: CASSRGSSPQVEKLFF.

This clonotype was seen at least ten times. The V gene is TRBV7-4, the J gene TRBJ1-4; D remains unclear. Germline V gene sequence: CDR1 SGHVT, CDR2 SQSDAQ. This CDR3 contains 15 residues. V dropped 5 bases and J dropped 0 bases, with 10 bases sitting between them. CDR3 sequence: CASSLRTPTNEKLFF. The CDR3 region has the DNA TGTGCCAGCAGCCTACGGACCCCAACTAATGAAAAACTGTTTTTT.

This clonotype occurred many times. The chain combines TRBV5-4 with TRBJ2-1, with 8 positions matching TRBD2. Germline CDR1 SGHNT, CDR2 YYREEE (reference sequence). V dropped 0 bases and J dropped 5; count of bases not matched to a gene: 7. The CDR3 is 16 residues long. The CDR3 sequence: CASSLATGGPHNEQFF. The DNA of the CDR3 is TGTGCCAGCAGCTTGGCGACGGGAGGGCCCCACAATGAGCAGTTCTTC.